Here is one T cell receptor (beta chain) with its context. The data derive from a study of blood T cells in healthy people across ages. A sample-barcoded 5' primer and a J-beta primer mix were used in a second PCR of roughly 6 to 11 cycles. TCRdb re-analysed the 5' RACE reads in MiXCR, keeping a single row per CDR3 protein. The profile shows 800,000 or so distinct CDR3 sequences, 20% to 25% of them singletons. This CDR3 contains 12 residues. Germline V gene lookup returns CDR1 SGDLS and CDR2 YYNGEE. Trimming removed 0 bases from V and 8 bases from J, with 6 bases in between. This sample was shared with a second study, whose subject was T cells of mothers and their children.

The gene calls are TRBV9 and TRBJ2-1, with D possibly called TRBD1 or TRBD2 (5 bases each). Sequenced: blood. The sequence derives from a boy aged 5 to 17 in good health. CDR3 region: CASSVAGHEQFF. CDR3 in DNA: TGTGCCAGCAGCGTAGCGGGGCATGAGCAGTTCTTC.